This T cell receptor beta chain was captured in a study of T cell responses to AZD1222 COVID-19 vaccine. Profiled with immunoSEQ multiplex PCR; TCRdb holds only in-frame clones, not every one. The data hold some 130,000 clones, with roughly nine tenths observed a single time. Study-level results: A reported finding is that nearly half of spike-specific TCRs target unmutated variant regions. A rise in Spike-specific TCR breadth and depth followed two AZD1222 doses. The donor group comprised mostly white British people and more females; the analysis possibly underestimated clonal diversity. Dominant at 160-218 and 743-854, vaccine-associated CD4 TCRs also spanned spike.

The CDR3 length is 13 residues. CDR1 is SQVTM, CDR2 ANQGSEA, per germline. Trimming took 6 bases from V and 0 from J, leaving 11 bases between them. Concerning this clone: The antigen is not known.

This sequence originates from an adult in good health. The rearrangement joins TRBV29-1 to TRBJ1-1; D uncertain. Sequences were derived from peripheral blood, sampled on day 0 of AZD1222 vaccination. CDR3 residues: CSVERGMNTEAFF. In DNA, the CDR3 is TGCAGCGTCGAGCGAGGGATGAACACTGAAGCTTTCTTT.